The rows below give T cell receptor beta chains drawn from one sample of a study of blood T cell repertoires in COVID-19. Using immunoSEQ multiplex PCR, the repertoire was profiled, and TCRdb retains in-frame clones only, with some absent. Of some 230,000 clones detected, approximately 82% appear once; the ten largest clones hold roughly 15%. Input material: PBMCs or T cells enriched from blood (not recorded which). These receptors were collected from a man aged 40-50 years who had recovered from COVID-19. Both conserved end residues are part of each CDR3. D genes are given only for firm matches. Expanded clones get a size class; other rows say once, few or many, or leave the size out.

j_gene	len	v_gene	d_gene	abundance	CDR3aa	CDR3nt
TRBJ2-5	16	TRBV4-1	TRBD2	.	CASSQGQAGGGETQYF	TGCGCCAGCAGCCAAGGGCAAGCGGGAGGAGGGGAGACCCAGTACTTC
TRBJ2-1	15	TRBV7-2	TRBD2	once	CASSLGLAGGNEQFF	TGTGCCAGCAGCTTGGGACTAGCGGGAGGTAATGAGCAGTTCTTC
TRBJ2-5	15	TRBV5-1	TRBD2	.	CASKASGGPQETQYF	TGCGCCAGCAAGGCTAGCGGGGGTCCCCAAGAGACCCAGTACTTC
TRBJ2-3	16	TRBV3-1/TRBV3-2	TRBD2	.	CASSRLAGGGTDTQYF	TGTGCCAGCAGCCGCCTAGCGGGGGGGGGCACAGATACGCAGTATTTT
TRBJ2-3	13	TRBV7-3	.	.	CASSLLPTDTQYF	TGTGCCAGCAGCTTACTACCTACAGATACGCAGTATTTT
TRBJ2-5	13	TRBV24-1	TRBD1	.	CATEGQGAQTQYF	TGTGCCACCGAGGGACAGGGGGCGCAGACCCAGTACTTC
TRBJ2-7	14	TRBV5-1	TRBD2	.	CASSSTSGSYEQYF	TGCGCCAGCAGCTCGACTAGCGGATCCTACGAGCAGTACTTC
TRBJ2-3	16	TRBV28	.	.	CASSLGPDGGRDTQYF	TGTGCCAGCAGTCTCGGGCCGGATGGGGGGAGAGATACGCAGTATTTT
TRBJ2-1	16	TRBV19	.	.	CASSRLDGGPYNEQFF	TGTGCCAGTTCACGCCTGGACGGGGGGCCTTACAATGAGCAGTTCTTC
TRBJ2-1	15	TRBV5-4	TRBD2	.	CASSLAGLAVIEQFF	TGTGCCAGCAGCTTGGCGGGCCTAGCGGTAATTGAGCAGTTCTTC
TRBJ2-5	12	TRBV2	.	.	CASRGDQETQYF	TGTGCCAGCAGGGGAGACCAAGAGACCCAGTACTTC
TRBJ1-6	16	TRBV18	TRBD1	few	CASSPGQGPSNSPLHF	TGTGCCAGCTCCCCGGGACAGGGGCCTTCTAATTCACCCCTCCACTTT
TRBJ1-1	14	TRBV9	.	.	CASSQLGGSLEAFF	TGTGCCAGCAGCCAACTAGGAGGCTCCCTCGAAGCTTTCTTT
TRBJ1-1	15	TRBV5-4	.	.	CASSLGRGWGTEAFF	TGTGCCAGCAGCTTAGGGAGGGGTTGGGGTACTGAAGCTTTCTTT
TRBJ1-1	13	TRBV30	.	once	CAWSGNRVAEAFF	TGTGCCTGGAGTGGTAACAGGGTCGCTGAAGCTTTCTTT
TRBJ2-7	14	TRBV6-5	.	.	CASTRDFSSYEQYF	TGTGCCAGCACCAGGGACTTTAGCTCCTACGAGCAGTACTTC
TRBJ2-5	16	TRBV27	TRBD2	.	CASSPWTSQYQETQYF	TGTGCCAGCAGTCCCTGGACTAGTCAGTACCAAGAGACCCAGTACTTC
TRBJ2-2	16	TRBV11-2	TRBD1	.	CASSFQTGSNTGELFF	TGTGCCAGCAGCTTCCAGACAGGGTCGAACACCGGGGAGCTGTTTTTT
TRBJ2-7	14	TRBV19	.	.	CASSIAGGTYEQYF	TGTGCCAGTAGTATAGCGGGCGGGACTTACGAGCAGTACTTC
TRBJ2-4	16	TRBV5-1	TRBD1	.	CASSPAGGREGDIQYF	TGCGCCAGCAGCCCCGCAGGGGGCCGAGAAGGGGACATTCAGTACTTC
TRBJ1-4	15	TRBV28	.	.	CASSFRGPKREKLFF	TGTGCCAGCAGTTTTAGAGGTCCCAAGCGGGAAAAACTGTTTTTT
TRBJ2-2	15	TRBV9	.	.	CASSQPGHLTGELFF	TGTGCCAGCAGCCAACCGGGACACCTCACCGGGGAGCTGTTTTTT
TRBJ2-5	12	TRBV15	.	.	CATSRVSETQYF	TGTGCCACCAGCAGAGTTTCGGAGACCCAGTACTTC
TRBJ1-5	14	TRBV7-8	.	.	CASSDASRDQPQHF	TGTGCCAGCAGCGATGCCTCCCGGGATCAGCCCCAGCATTTT
TRBJ1-2	15	TRBV6-5	.	once	CASTADSDTNYGYTF	TGTGCCAGCACTGCGGACAGCGACACTAACTATGGCTACACCTTC
TRBJ2-7	16	TRBV19	TRBD1	.	CASSIGDRGSFYEQYF	TGTGCCAGTAGTATAGGGGACAGGGGTTCGTTTTACGAGCAGTACTTC
TRBJ1-1	16	TRBV4-2	TRBD1	.	CASRPIGTGENTEAFF	TGTGCCAGCAGACCTATAGGGACAGGGGAGAACACTGAAGCTTTCTTT
TRBJ1-2	13	TRBV28	.	.	CASSLPLKNSYTF	TGTGCCAGCAGTTTACCCCTCAAAAACAGCTACACCTTC
TRBJ2-3	14	TRBV6-4	.	.	CASSGNGGTDTQYF	TGTGCCAGCAGTGGGAACGGAGGAACAGATACGCAGTATTTT
TRBJ1-1	14	TRBV3-1/TRBV3-2	TRBD1	.	CASNDRATGAEAFF	TGTGCCAGCAACGACAGGGCCACCGGGGCTGAAGCTTTCTTT